A selection of T cell receptor beta chains follows, all from one sample in a study of blood T cell repertoires in COVID-19. Repertoires were generated with immunoSEQ multiplex PCR, while TCRdb's copy carries only in-frame clones and drops some. The profile shows some 90,000 clones, roughly 72% of them singletons. The sequenced sample consisted of peripheral blood. Receptors originate from an older woman in a cohort sampled during active or convalescent COVID-19. CDR3s include the opening cysteine and the closing phenylalanine or tryptophan. The order of the fields is J gene, V gene, clone size, CDR3 length, D gene, CDR3 protein, CDR3 DNA. The D gene is left open where the match is weak. Expanded clones get a size class; other rows say once, few or many, or leave the size out.

J: TRBJ1-1; V: TRBV19; size: NA; length: 15; D: NA; CDR3: CASSMLRQKTLSAFF; DNA: TGTGCCAGTAGTATGTTACGCCAAAAAACCCTGAGTGCTTTCTTT
J: TRBJ2-7; V: TRBV2; size: NA; length: 11; D: TRBD1; CDR3: CASRRGQGRNF; DNA: TGTGCCAGCAGGAGGGGACAGGGGAGGAACTTC
J: TRBJ2-7; V: TRBV5-4; size: NA; length: 14; D: TRBD1; CDR3: CASSQGQGLSEQYF; DNA: TGTGCCAGCAGCCAGGGACAGGGACTCTCCGAGCAGTACTTC
J: TRBJ2-1; V: TRBV4-3; size: NA; length: 14; D: NA; CDR3: CASSQERSYNEQFF; DNA: TGCGCCAGCAGCCAAGAACGGTCCTACAATGAGCAGTTCTTC
J: TRBJ2-3; V: TRBV3-1/TRBV3-2; size: NA; length: 15; D: TRBD1; CDR3: CASSHGTGGKDTQYF; DNA: TGTGCCAGCAGCCATGGGACAGGGGGCAAAGATACGCAGTATTTT
J: TRBJ2-7; V: TRBV28; size: NA; length: 20; D: TRBD2; CDR3: CASSSTRGLAGGPGPYEQYF; DNA: TGTGCCAGCAGTTCCACCAGGGGACTAGCGGGGGGGCCTGGACCCTACGAGCAGTACTTC
J: TRBJ2-2; V: TRBV5-1; size: NA; length: 15; D: NA; CDR3: CASSLGLANTGELFF; DNA: TGCGCCAGCAGCTTGGGACTAGCGAACACCGGGGAGCTGTTTTTT
J: TRBJ1-2; V: TRBV7-8; size: NA; length: 13; D: TRBD1; CDR3: CASSWDSLSGYTF; DNA: TGTGCCAGCAGCTGGGACAGTTTGTCTGGGTACACCTTC
J: TRBJ1-1; V: TRBV5-1; size: few; length: 17; D: TRBD1; CDR3: CASSSGQGAVMNTEAFF; DNA: TGCGCCAGCAGCTCGGGACAGGGAGCGGTGATGAACACTGAAGCTTTCTTT
J: TRBJ1-5; V: TRBV4-1; size: NA; length: 17; D: TRBD1; CDR3: CASSQDGTGQGNQPQHF; DNA: TGCGCCAGCAGCCAAGACGGGACAGGTCAAGGAAATCAGCCCCAGCATTTT
J: TRBJ2-3; V: TRBV7-9; size: few; length: 15; D: TRBD2; CDR3: CASSLISGGTDTQYF; DNA: TGTGCCAGCAGCCTAATTAGCGGGGGGACAGATACGCAGTATTTT
J: TRBJ2-6; V: TRBV4-2; size: NA; length: 22; D: TRBD2; CDR3: CASSQDPASGGARSSGANVLTF; DNA: TGTGCCAGCAGCCAAGATCCGGCTAGCGGGGGGGCCCGGAGCTCTGGGGCCAACGTCCTGACTTTC
J: TRBJ2-7; V: TRBV11-1; size: NA; length: 14; D: TRBD1; CDR3: CASSLGQGPYEQYF; DNA: TGTGCCAGCAGCTTAGGACAGGGTCCCTACGAGCAGTACTTC
J: TRBJ1-2; V: TRBV30; size: few; length: 13; D: NA; CDR3: CAWSPGSGRGYTF; DNA: TGTGCCTGGTCTCCGGGATCCGGAAGGGGCTACACCTTC
J: TRBJ1-5; V: TRBV27; size: many; length: 17; D: TRBD1; CDR3: CASRDSGTAYSNQPQHF; DNA: TGTGCCAGCAGGGACTCCGGGACAGCCTATAGCAATCAGCCCCAGCATTTT
J: TRBJ2-7; V: TRBV4-2; size: NA; length: 17; D: TRBD2; CDR3: CASSQVVRRGGSDEQYF; DNA: TGTGCCAGCAGCCAAGTGGTGAGACGGGGGGGCAGCGACGAGCAGTACTTC
J: TRBJ2-7; V: TRBV20-1; size: NA; length: 12; D: TRBD1; CDR3: CSASLGQGNGWF; DNA: TGCAGTGCTAGTTTGGGACAGGGAAATGGCTGGTTC